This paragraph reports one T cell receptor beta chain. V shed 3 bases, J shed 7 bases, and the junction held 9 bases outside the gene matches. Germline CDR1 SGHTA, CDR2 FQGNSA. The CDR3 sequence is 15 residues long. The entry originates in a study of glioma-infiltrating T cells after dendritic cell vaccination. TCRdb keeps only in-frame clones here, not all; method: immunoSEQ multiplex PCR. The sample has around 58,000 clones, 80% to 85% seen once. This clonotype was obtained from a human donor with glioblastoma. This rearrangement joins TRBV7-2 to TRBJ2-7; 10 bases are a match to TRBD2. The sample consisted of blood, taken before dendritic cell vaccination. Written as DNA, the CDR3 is TGTGCCAGCAGCTTCGTGGCTAGCGGGGGCGGTGAGCAGTACTTC. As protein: CASSFVASGGGEQYF.